The 23 T cell receptor beta chains below were found in one sample sequenced in a study of T cell clones after liver transplantation. Their antigens remain unidentified. Proliferating CFSE-low MLR cells were sequenced to define alloreactive TCRbeta sequences. This table comes from immunoSEQ multiplex PCR, and its TCRdb copy is limited to in-frame clones, with some not included. This table holds under 500 clones, roughly 54% found once. Sequencing was performed on CD8+ T cells from cultured PBMCs. The origin of the receptors is a human patient who received a liver transplant. The graft donor may account for some of the T cells.

The chain carries TRBV7-2 and TRBJ2-3; a possible D gene is TRBD1 (8 bases). Trimming stripped 5 bases from V and 4 bases from J, with 16 bases between. The CDR3 is 15 amino acids. Germline V gene lookup returns CDR1 SGHTA and CDR2 FQGNSA. In DNA, the CDR3 is TGTGCCAGCAGCCTAACAGGGGGAGGGGCAGATACGCAGTATTTT. Amino acids: CASSLTGGGADTQYF.

This chain links TRBV28 with TRBJ1-2; unclear D gene. This CDR3 has 14 residues. Trimming pared 3 bases from V and 6 bases from J, leaving 14 bases between. From germline, CDR1 is MDHEN and CDR2 SYDVKM. CDR3 sequence (DNA): TGTGCCAGCAGTTTTCCCCGGGTTCCTGATGGCTACACCTTC. Its protein is CASSFPRVPDGYTF.

The sample holds one count of this clone. The genes are TRBV5-1 and TRBJ2-2; 11 positions match TRBD1. V lost 4 bases to trimming and J lost 6 bases; unmatched junction nucleotides: 2. The CDR3 extends over 14 amino acids. Germline values: CDR1 SGHRS, CDR2 YFSETQ. The CDR3 coding sequence is TGCGCCAGCAGCACGGGACAGGGGGCCGGGGAGCTGTTTTTT. Translating gives CASSTGQGAGELFF.

This clone is labeled as large. This sequence joins TRBV7-8 and TRBJ1-5; no clear D. In germline, CDR1 is SGHVS, CDR2 FQNEAQ. The V end lost 0 bases, the J end lost 0 bases, and 6 bases lay between the germline ends. This CDR3 has 15 amino acids. CDR3 nucleotides: TGTGCCAGCAGCTTAGCTTTTGATAGCAATCAGCCCCAGCATTTT. As protein: CASSLAFDSNQPQHF. The full variable domain, its missing parts supplied by reference TRBV7-8 and TRBJ1-5, is GAGVSQSPRYKVAKRGQDVALRCDPISGHVSLFWYQQALGQGPEFLTYFQNEAQLDKSGLPSDRFFAERPEGSVSTLKIQRTQQEDSAVYLCASSLAFDSNQPQHFGDGTRLSIL.

The chain joins TRBV5-8 to TRBJ2-2, with a weak D call TRBD1 (6 bases). V was pared by 4 bases and J by 4 bases, with 14 bases between. CDR1 is SGHTS, CDR2 YDEGEE, per germline. The CDR3 length is 15 residues. The CDR3 DNA follows: TGTGCCAGCAGCCTAACAGGGATTCGCACCGGGGAGCTGTTTTTT. It translates to CASSLTGIRTGELFF. The full variable domain, in which reference TRBV5-8 and TRBJ2-2 provide the parts outside the CDR3, is EAGVTQSPTHLIKTRGQQATLRCSPISGHTSVYWYQQALGLGLQFLLWYDEGEERNRGNFPPRFSGRQFPNYSSELNVNALELEDSALYLCASSLTGIRTGELFFGEGSRLTVL.

V usage is TRBV11-3 and J usage is TRBJ2-1; 8 nucleotides align to TRBD2. CDR3 length: 19 amino acids. The germline V gene encodes CDR1 SGHNT and CDR2 YENEEA. The CDR3 nucleotides are TGTGCAGCAGTGCTTAGCTCTTGGGGTGGCGGGAGGAACCTTAATGAGCAGTTCTTC. Residues: CAAVLSSWGGGRNLNEQFF.

This clone was counted between two and nine times. V gene TRBV6-5 combines with J gene TRBJ2-2, with TRBD2 identical over 12 bases. J lost 4 bases, V lost 0 bases, and 0 bases had no gene match. Germline V lookup: CDR1 MNHEY, CDR2 SVGAGI. CDR3 size: 16 residues. CDR3 region: CASSYSTSGSTGELFF. DNA for the CDR3: TGTGCCAGCAGTTACTCGACTAGCGGGAGCACCGGGGAGCTGTTTTTT.

The chain uses TRBV19 and TRBJ1-5, with D unclear. CDR3 size: 14 residues. Germline CDR1 reads LNHDA; CDR2 reads SQIVND (reference sequence). V dropped 3 bases and J dropped 5 bases, with 11 bases sitting between them. In nucleotides, the CDR3 is TGTGCCAGTAGTATCATCAGGTTTGATCAGCCCCAGCATTTT. This translates into CASSIIRFDQPQHF.

CDR3 nucleotides: TGTGCCAGCAGTTTACTGATGAACACTGAAGCTTTCTTT. Translation gives CASSLLMNTEAFF. This sequence joins TRBV27 and TRBJ1-1; D remains ambiguous. CDR3 length: 13 residues. Trimming took off 2 bases at V and 0 bases at J, with 4 bases between the two ends. Looked up from germline, CDR1 is MNHEY and CDR2 is SMNVEV (reference sequence).

The CDR3 sequence: CASSRDRGIAGELFF. The CDR3 DNA reads TGTGCCAGCAGCCGCGACAGGGGAATTGCCGGGGAGCTGTTTTTT. The chain links TRBV5-6 to TRBJ2-2, with TRBD1 matching over 8 bases. CDR3 length: 15 amino acids. CDR1 and CDR2 from the germline V gene are SGHDT and YYEEEE. The junction had 8 bases not matched to a gene; V was cut back by 4 bases and J by 6 bases. Full variable domain (missing parts from reference TRBV5-6 and TRBJ2-2): DAGVTQSPTHLIKTRGQQVTLRCSPKSGHDTVSWYQQALGQGPQFIFQYYEEEERQRGNFPDRFSGHQFPNYSSELNVNALLLGDSALYLCASSRDRGIAGELFFGEGSRLTVL.

Of note for this clone: The conserved phenylalanine or tryptophan is not found at the CDR3 terminus, so this likely reflects a read error. The gene calls are TRBV7-9 and TRBJ2-7; D possibly corresponds to TRBD2 (5 bases). V was trimmed by 0 bases and J by 3 bases, leaving 9 bases between them. This CDR3 is built from 14 residues. Germline loops: CDR1 SEHNR, CDR2 FQNEAQ (reference sequence). The CDR3 sequence: CASSLASAGYEQYG. The DNA of the CDR3 is TGTGCCAGCAGCTTAGCGTCGGCGGGCTACGAGCAGTACGGC.

In its sample, this clone is large. The chain links TRBV5-1 to TRBJ1-3, with D possibly matching TRBD1 (5 bases). V was trimmed by 4 bases and J by 0 bases, leaving 14 bases between them. The CDR3 has 16 residues. Germline loops: CDR1 SGHRS, CDR2 YFSETQ. As DNA, the CDR3 is TGCGCCAGCAGCGGAGACAGTGTGAGCTCTGGAAACACCATATATTTT. Protein product: CASSGDSVSSGNTIYF.

This clone was picked up a small number of times. A read error is possible here, since a much larger clone lies one base away. The chain carries TRBV27 and TRBJ2-7; 7 bases are a match to TRBD2. V lost 0 bases and J lost 5; bases outside the gene matches: 7. The CDR3 consists of 15 residues. CDR1 is MNHEY, CDR2 SMNVEV, per germline (reference sequence). CDR3 region: CASSLSGGSGDEQYF. The CDR3 nucleotides are TGTGCCAGCAGTTTATCAGGCGGGAGTGGGGACGAGCAGTACTTC.

This sequence joins TRBV1 and TRBJ2-6. TRBV1 is assigned pseudogene status. This CDR3 has 18 residues. CDR3 sequence (DNA): TGCACCAGCAGACCCGGCTGTTTTGCACAAAGTCGGGCCAACGTCCTGACTTTC. It codes for CTSRPGCFAQSRANVLTF.

V usage is TRBV28 and J usage is TRBJ2-6; D remains ambiguous. Germline lookup yields CDR1 MDHEN and CDR2 SYDVKM. V lost 5 bases, J lost 5 bases, and 22 bases lay in between. The CDR3 consists of 18 residues. The CDR3 spells CASSEQVLTQSRANVLTF. CDR3 bases: TGTGCCAGCAGTGAGCAAGTCTTGACACAAAGTCGGGCCAACGTCCTGACTTTC. Filled out from reference TRBV28 and TRBJ2-6, the complete variable domain reads DVKVTQSSRYLVKRTGEKVFLECVQDMDHENMFWYRQDPGLGLRLIYFSYDVKMKEKGDIPEGYSVSREKKERFSLILESASTNQTSMYLCASSEQVLTQSRANVLTFGAGSRLTVL.

V gene TRBV14 combines with J gene TRBJ1-6, with D unclear. V shed 0 bases and J shed 7 bases, with 10 bases lying between them. The CDR3 length is 15 residues. CDR1 is SGHDN, CDR2 FVKESK, per germline. The CDR3 bases are TGTGCCAGCAGCCAAGACGGGGTTGGGAATTCACCCCTCCACTTT. Protein: CASSQDGVGNSPLHF.

The V gene is TRBV21-1, the J gene TRBJ2-7; TRBD2 is the table's D call, not checked against the DNA. TRBV21-1 is recorded as a pseudogene. The CDR3 runs to 16 residues. CDR3 residues: CASRLCIATLLDEQYF. CDR3 nucleotides: TGTGCCAGCAGACTGTGCATAGCTACACTGTTAGACGAGCAGTACTTC.

The chain couples TRBV30 to TRBJ1-2, with TRBD1 identical over 10 bases. CDR1 GTSNPN and CDR2 SVGIG come from the germline V gene (reference sequence). The CDR3 length is 23 residues. V shed 0 bases, J shed 6 bases, and the junction held 31 bases outside the gene matches. The CDR3 DNA reads TGTGCCTGGAGTGTACACCCGTTAATCATATACCGGGACAGGGGATACGATAGAGATGGCTACACCTTC. This encodes CAWSVHPLIIYRDRGYDRDGYTF. Complete variable domain (other parts from reference TRBV30 and TRBJ1-2): SQTIHQWPATLVQPVGSPLSLECTVEGTSNPNLYWYRQAAGRGLQLLFYSVGIGQISSEVPQNLSASRPQDRQFILSSKKLLLSDSGFYLCAWSVHPLIIYRDRGYDRDGYTFGSGTRLTVV.

This clone came up a few times. This could be a read error, since a much larger clone is one nucleotide away. Other DNA sequences in this specimen translate into the identical CDR3. The genes are TRBV5-1 and TRBJ2-3; 11 bases are a match to TRBD2. Germline-derived CDR1 and CDR2 are SGHRS and YFSETQ. Trimming cost V 4 bases and J 10 bases; bases outside gene matches: 14. The CDR3 spans 16 residues. CDR3 protein: CASSPDQGLAADSQYF. The CDR3, as DNA: TGCGCCAGCAGCCCGGACCAGGGACTAGCGGCGGACTCGCAGTATTTT.

This clone is large within its sample. V usage is TRBV7-9 and J usage is TRBJ2-3, with 8 bases aligning to TRBD2. V was clipped by 8 bases and J by 4 bases; unmatched bases: 11. Germline CDR1 and CDR2: SEHNR and FQNEAQ (reference sequence). This CDR3 comprises 15 residues. CDR3 protein: CASGGEAGVPDTQYF. The DNA for the CDR3 is TGTGCCAGCGGAGGTGAAGCGGGAGTCCCAGATACGCAGTATTTT.

V and J are TRBV19 and TRBJ1-1, with D maybe TRBD1 (5 bases). Germline V gives CDR1 LNHDA, CDR2 SQIVND (reference sequence). The CDR3 has 20 amino acids. Trimming removed 1 base from V and 3 bases from J, with 27 bases in between. In DNA form, the CDR3 reads TGTGCCAGTAGTATAGGTGGGTACGGGGAGAACGGTGCGGGGGACACTGAAGCTTTCTTT. Translation: CASSIGGYGENGAGDTEAFF. The full variable domain, its missing parts supplied by reference TRBV19 and TRBJ1-1, is DGGITQSPKYLFRKEGQNVTLSCEQNLNHDAMYWYRQDPGQGLRLIYYSQIVNDFQKGDIAEGYSVSREKKESFPLTVTSAQKNPTAFYLCASSIGGYGENGAGDTEAFFGQGTRLTVV.

With regard to this clone: The conserved phenylalanine or tryptophan normally closing the CDR3 is absent here, so this likely arose from a read error. The limits of the CDR3 on the DNA are not certain, so only TCRdb's listed CDR3 is given. The chain employs TRBV21-1 and TRBJ2-7; the D call in the table, TRBD2, was not verified against the DNA. TRBV21-1 is listed as a pseudogene. Inclusive of both ends, the CDR3 amounts to 14 amino acids. The chain's CDR3 is CASSKLAGAYEQYG.

As for this clone: The junction does not match germline at one end; this may be a read error. The chain carries TRBV7-1 and TRBJ2-6; D is possibly TRBD1 (5 bases). TRBV7-1 is assigned to the ORF class and has an uncertain function. This CDR3 is 18 amino acids long. The CDR3 region is CASSPIIPRTKSGQRPDF. The CDR3 nucleotides read TGTGCCAGCAGCCCCATAATTCCGAGGACAAAGTCGGGCCAACGTCCTGACTTC.